The clone carrying this TCR beta chain was seen a handful of times. Its target is unknown. This record comes from a study of response to subunit inactivated influenza vaccine. Via MiXCR, TCRdb re-called the RT-PCR reads, giving one row per CDR3 protein. The sample has 170,000 or so distinct CDR3 sequences, about 10% seen once; the top ten hold about a third. CDR3 length equals 15 residues. Deletions cut 0 bases from V and 8 bases from J, with 13 bases between. The germline V gene encodes CDR1 LGHNA and CDR2 YSLEER. Broader study findings: After each seasonal influenza vaccination, few new T cells are recruited, the authors suggested.

This specimen consisted of CD8+ T cells sorted from PBMCs, obtained less than 30 months after vaccination. The V gene is TRBV4-3, the J gene TRBJ1-4, with D perhaps TRBD1 (5 bases). The receptor comes from a man aged 50 to 69 who received an inactivated influenza vaccine. The CDR3 protein is CASSQERRGGEKLFF. The CDR3 DNA follows: TGCGCCAGCAGCCAAGAGCGGAGGGGTGGGGAAAAACTGTTTTTT.